Each of the 19 T cell receptor beta chains below was sequenced from the same sample in a study of neurological immune-mediated disorders. TCRdb re-analysed the 5' RACE reads in MiXCR, keeping a single row per CDR3 protein. This sample has about 38,000 distinct CDR3 sequences, with around 10% found just once. Sequencing was carried out using CD4+ T cells from blood. The receptors were sampled from a woman in her 30s with HTLV-1-associated myelopathy (HAM/TSP).

The table lists this clonotype with many counts. The CDR3 here is CSAPQTGRDTEAFF. Here the CDR3 DNA reads TGCAGTGCTCCTCAGACAGGGCGGGACACTGAAGCTTTCTTT. This chain uses TRBV20-1 with TRBJ1-1; 7 bases match TRBD1. J lost 3 bases, V lost 5 bases, and 9 bases had no gene match. Germline loops: CDR1 DFQATT, CDR2 SNEGSKA (reference sequence). The CDR3 has 14 residues.

Regarding this clonotype: Given a much more abundant clone one base away, this may be a read error. The chain's CDR3 is CTSSLLPGTATYEQYF. The CDR3 DNA follows: TGCACCAGCAGCTTGCTCCCCGGGACAGCAACCTACGAGCAGTACTTC. This rearrangement joins TRBV5-1 to TRBJ2-7; TRBD1 matches 7 bases. CDR3 length: 16 residues. Per the germline V gene, CDR1 is SGHRS and CDR2 is YFSETQ. Combining the CDR3 with reference TRBV5-1 and TRBJ2-7 gives the whole variable domain KAGVTQTPRYLIKTRGQQVTLSCSPISGHRSVSWYQQTPGQGLQFLFEYFSETQRNKGNFPGRFSGRQFSNSRSEMNVSTLELGDSALYLCTSSLLPGTATYEQYFGPGTRLTVT.

This clonotype has a count of ten or more. The chain joins TRBV7-2 to TRBJ1-4, with TRBD1 identical over 7 bases. Germline CDR1 is SGHTA and CDR2 is FQGNSA. This CDR3 region has 15 residues. The trim removed 5 bases at V and 0 bases at J, leaving 3 bases unmatched. In DNA, the CDR3 is TGTGCCAGCAGCAGCCAGGGGGCAACTAATGAAAAACTGTTTTTT. As protein: CASSSQGATNEKLFF.

This clonotype occurred many times. The V and J genes are TRBV19 and TRBJ2-3; D is uncertain. Germline V gives CDR1 LNHDA, CDR2 SQIVND (reference sequence). Trimming shortened V by 3 bases and J by 8 bases, and 6 bases separated the two germline ends. The CDR3 is 11 amino acids. CDR3 DNA: TGTGCCAGTAGTATTCGTGGTACGCAGTATTTT. It is translated as CASSIRGTQYF.

By proportion, this clonotype is medium-sized. The chain carries TRBV20-1 and TRBJ2-5; 11 bases are a match to TRBD2. Germline V gene data show CDR1 as DFQATT and CDR2 as SNEGSKA (reference sequence). The CDR3 sequence is 17 residues long. Unmatched junction bases numbered 15, after V lost 3 bases and J lost 6 bases. The CDR3 DNA reads TGCAGTGCTAGGGCAGGACTAGCGGGCGTAGGGGTGAAGACCCAGTACTTC. This codes for CSARAGLAGVGVKTQYF.

This clonotype was detected many times. The chain uses TRBV6-6 and TRBJ1-6; D is unresolved. V was shortened by 5 bases and J by 0 bases, with 11 bases between the two germline ends. The CDR3 spans 16 residues. Germline V gene data show CDR1 as MNHNY and CDR2 as SVGAGI (reference sequence). CDR3 DNA sequence: TGTGCCAGCAGTCCGCCGCGGGGCTCCTATAATTCACCCCTCCACTTT. This encodes CASSPPRGSYNSPLHF.

In this sample, this clonotype turned up many times. This chain joins TRBV2 and TRBJ2-7, with TRBD2 matching over 9 bases. This CDR3 is 14 amino acids long. The germline gives CDR1 SNHLY, CDR2 FYNNEI. V trimming: 10 bases; J trimming: 7 bases; junction bases outside the gene matches: 14. This CDR3 reads CATSPGLATVEQYF. The CDR3 nucleotides are TGTGCCACAAGTCCCGGACTAGCGACGGTGGAGCAGTACTTC.

The chain uses TRBV20-1 and TRBJ1-1; D not resolved. Per the germline V gene, CDR1 is DFQATT and CDR2 is SNEGSKA (reference sequence). Trimming cost V 4 bases and J 4 bases, with 13 bases left between them. This CDR3 is 13 amino acids long. The CDR3 DNA reads as TGCAGTGCTATTTCGTTGGGAGTCACTGAAGCTTTCTTT. This encodes CSAISLGVTEAFF.

This clonotype was observed at least ten times. The V gene is TRBV10-3, the J gene TRBJ1-2, with D tentatively TRBD1 (6 bases). The V and J ends lost 5 bases and 4 bases respectively, with 11 bases between them. Germline V gene data show CDR1 as ENHRY and CDR2 as SYGVKD. The CDR3 covers 13 residues. The CDR3 loop is CAISLQGSYGYTF. The CDR3 DNA is TGTGCCATCAGTCTACAGGGTAGCTATGGCTACACCTTC.

This clonotype was recorded at least ten times. The rearrangement links TRBV5-1 to TRBJ2-3, with D unclear. This CDR3 is 14 amino acids long. The V and J ends lost 2 bases and 3 bases respectively, with 10 bases between them. Germline V gives CDR1 SGHRS, CDR2 YFSETQ. CDR3 residues: CASSFPGKTDTQYF. DNA of the CDR3: TGCGCCAGCAGCTTTCCGGGCAAGACAGATACGCAGTATTTT.

This clonotype appeared many times. The rearrangement joins TRBV20-1 to TRBJ1-3; no clear D gene. The CDR3 has 13 residues. Germline V lookup: CDR1 DFQATT, CDR2 SNEGSKA (reference sequence). V gave up 0 bases and J gave up 7 bases, with 10 bases separating them. For the CDR3, the DNA is TGCAGTGCTAGAGATTCCCTAGGCAACACCATATATTTT. As protein: CSARDSLGNTIYF.

In this sample, this clonotype turned up many times. V is TRBV7-2 and J is TRBJ2-7; D ambiguous. The CDR3 has 17 amino acids. V shed 5 bases and J shed 4 bases, with 24 bases lying between them. The germline V gene has CDR1 SGHTA and CDR2 FQGNSA. Here the CDR3 reads CASSPRDSGEFSYEQYF. The CDR3 bases are TGTGCCAGCAGCCCGCGAGATTCGGGCGAATTTTCATACGAGCAGTACTTC.

This clonotype has a count of ten or more. The V gene is TRBV12-3 or TRBV12-4, the J gene TRBJ2-1; tentative D call: TRBD2 (5 bases). V gave up 3 bases and J gave up 2 bases, with 11 bases separating them. The CDR3 spans 15 residues. The CDR3, as DNA: TGTGCCAGCAGTTTTTCCAGCGGACCCTACAATGAGCAGTTCTTC. It is translated as CASSFSSGPYNEQFF.

This clonotype came up many times. V gene TRBV2 combines with J gene TRBJ2-2; maybe TRBD2 (5 bases). Germline values: CDR1 SNHLY, CDR2 FYNNEI. The length of the CDR3 is 14 residues. Trimming pared 6 bases from V and 4 bases from J, leaving 12 bases between. The CDR3: CASRGEVVTGELFF. In DNA form, the CDR3 reads TGTGCCAGCAGGGGAGAGGTGGTCACCGGGGAGCTGTTTTTT.

Ten or more counts support this clonotype. The rearrangement joins TRBV20-1 to TRBJ2-7; TRBD1 matches 11 bases. This CDR3 has 18 amino acids. The V and J ends lost 4 bases and 2 bases, in that order; junction bases with no gene match: 16. CDR1 is DFQATT and CDR2 is SNEGSKA in the germline V gene (reference sequence). The CDR3 bases are TGCAGTGCTACCCAAGATGGGACAGGGGGATTTCATACCTACGAGCAGTACTTC. Residues: CSATQDGTGGFHTYEQYF.

The chain carries TRBV5-5 and TRBJ2-7; D is possibly TRBD1 (5 bases). The V gene lost 1 base and the J gene lost 5 bases, with 13 bases spanning the gap. CDR3 length: 14 residues. The V gene's germline CDR1 is SGHKS and CDR2 YYEKEE (reference sequence). The CDR3 loop is CASSLWQGKDEQYF. CDR3 DNA: TGTGCCAGCAGCTTGTGGCAGGGAAAAGACGAGCAGTACTTC.

This clonotype has ten or more counts. The V call is TRBV10-2, the J call TRBJ2-3; D call uncertain. V was shortened by 0 bases and J by 0 bases, with 7 bases between the two germline ends. Germline V lookup: CDR1 WSHSY, CDR2 SAAADI. The CDR3 totals 15 residues. The CDR3 reads CASSESAVSTDTQYF. The CDR3, as DNA: TGCGCCAGCAGTGAGTCGGCGGTTAGCACAGATACGCAGTATTTT.

The sample holds many counts of this clonotype. The rearrangement links TRBV5-6 to TRBJ1-1, with a weak D call TRBD1 (5 bases). There are 17 residues in the CDR3. CDR1 and CDR2 from the germline V gene are SGHDT and YYEEEE. V gave up 3 bases and J gave up 0 bases, with 18 bases separating them. The CDR3 DNA reads TGTGCCAGCAGCTCTCTGGGGGTGAGTTTCATGAACACTGAAGCTTTCTTT. The encoded protein is CASSSLGVSFMNTEAFF.

This clonotype has a count of ten or more. V and J are TRBV12-3 or TRBV12-4 and TRBJ2-1, with D tentatively TRBD2 (5 bases). Deletions cut 3 bases from V and 2 bases from J, with 8 bases between. This CDR3 has 14 amino acids. CDR3 sequence (DNA): TGTGCCAGCAGTTTCGGGGAAGCCTACAATGAGCAGTTCTTC. This translates into CASSFGEAYNEQFF.